This T cell receptor beta chain was sequenced during a study of shared clonotypes between healthy human individuals. About the research overall: The study enrolled a couple of women and three men aged 18 to 49. General study results and limits: Approximately 5% was the fraction of naive CD4 clonotypes found shared across a few donors.

An assay was performed, and its level was deep. Measured with immunoSEQ multiplex PCR; TCRdb has only the in-frame clones, and not every one. The table records nearly 600,000 clones, over 95% of them present only once. Trimming at V came to 3 bases and at J to 1 base, leaving 6 bases not matched to a gene. The CDR3 length is 16 residues. The germline V gene has CDR1 KGHSH and CDR2 LQKENI. CD45RO-negative, CCR7-positively selected cells formed the naive CD8 fraction, excluding terminally differentiated effector memory CD45RA+ cells. For this clone: Its cognate antigen is unknown.

This chain connects TRBV18 to TRBJ1-2; 9 bases are shared with TRBD1. The clonotype was recovered from a woman in her twenties or thirties in good health. What was sequenced was naive CD8+ T cells sorted from blood. CDR3 sequence reads: CASSPADRGDNYGYTF. The CDR3 DNA follows: TGTGCCAGCTCACCTGCGGACAGGGGTGATAACTATGGCTACACCTTC.